This record looks at one T cell receptor beta chain sequence and its context. The entry originates in a study of blood T cell repertoires in COVID-19. Study-level information: Spain, Italy and the United States supplied samples that represented acute and convalescent COVID-19. PBMCs, B-cell-depleted T cells, or T cells were the source of the cDNA or gDNA that made up the material.

Per the authors' pipeline: Using reference gene primer amplification, nucleated cell counts were estimated. This table comes from immunoSEQ multiplex PCR, and its TCRdb copy is limited to in-frame clones, with some not included. V, J and clone size reflect that table, while D and trimming were determined from the DNA. Altogether approximately 200,000 clones are present, 85% to 90% being singletons, with the ten largest covering approximately 2.9%. This receptor was identified in a woman aged 30 to 39 with active or convalescent COVID-19. The material sequenced was peripheral blood.

CDR3 sequence reads: CASSSLAGGRRNEQFF. The CDR3 nucleotides are TGTGCCAGCAGTTCACTAGCGGGGGGGCGTCGGAATGAGCAGTTCTTC. The chain combines TRBV27 with TRBJ2-1; 13 nucleotides agree with TRBD2. J was trimmed by 7 bases and V by 4 bases; bases with no gene match: 7. Per the germline V gene, CDR1 is MNHEY and CDR2 is SMNVEV (reference sequence). The CDR3 extends over 16 amino acids.